The clone carrying this T cell receptor beta chain has only a few counts. Its antigen is currently unknown. The data stem from a study of regulatory T cells in long-lasting Graves disease. Study-level findings and limits: Thyroid tissue was not studied; only peripheral blood was.

Time point defined: persistent/refractory GD, antithyroid drugs over 5 years with positive TRAb. There was RNA extracted from PBMCs, and the TCR library was made from it. In germline, CDR1 is KGHDR, CDR2 SFDVKD. The V end lost 7 bases, the J end lost 1 base, and 9 bases lay between the germline ends. The CDR3 covers 13 residues. The authors built TCR beta libraries using iRepertoire HTBI primers and Arm-PCR of CDR3 regions. One entry per CDR3 protein, called by TCRdb with MiXCR from the multiplex PCR reads. The sample has roughly 430,000 distinct CDR3 sequences; over 20% are singletons. This receptor was identified in a female donor with Graves disease. The chain combines TRBV24-1 with TRBJ1-1; the D is unclear. The input for sequencing was peripheral blood mononuclear cells (PBMCs), taken when the disease was refractory, from a patient treated with antithyroid drugs. CDR3 DNA sequence: TGTGCCACCAGGGGCTCGGCGAACACTGAAGCTTTCTTT. Amino acids: CATRGSANTEAFF.